This T cell receptor beta chain was sequenced in a study of blood T cell repertoires in COVID-19. Study-level background: Sample material is recorded as cDNA or gDNA derived from T cells, B-cell-depleted T cells, or PBMCs.

Ages ranged from about 18 to 89 years, with residence in around 24 US areas. Each recovered donor of Cohort 3 presented with two negative PCRs, clearance, or symptom resolution. Per the original methods: How many nucleated cells were present was estimated from reference gene primer amplification. This table comes from immunoSEQ multiplex PCR, and its TCRdb copy is limited to in-frame clones, with some not included. From that table come the V and J calls and clone size; the DNA was used to work out D and trimming. This sample has fewer than 350,000 clones, with approximately 88% found just once. This clonotype was obtained from a man aged 60-69 years who had recovered from COVID-19. Sequencing was done on a sample of PBMCs or T cells enriched from blood (not recorded which).

The CDR3 spells CASSIGTAINSPLHF. The CDR3 nucleotides read TGTGCCAGTAGTATCGGGACAGCGATTAATTCACCCCTCCACTTT. V and J are TRBV19 and TRBJ1-6, with 7 positions matching TRBD1. The CDR3 runs 15 residues. Trimming cost V 3 bases and J 6 bases; bases outside gene matches: 5. Germline V gives CDR1 LNHDA, CDR2 SQIVND (reference sequence).